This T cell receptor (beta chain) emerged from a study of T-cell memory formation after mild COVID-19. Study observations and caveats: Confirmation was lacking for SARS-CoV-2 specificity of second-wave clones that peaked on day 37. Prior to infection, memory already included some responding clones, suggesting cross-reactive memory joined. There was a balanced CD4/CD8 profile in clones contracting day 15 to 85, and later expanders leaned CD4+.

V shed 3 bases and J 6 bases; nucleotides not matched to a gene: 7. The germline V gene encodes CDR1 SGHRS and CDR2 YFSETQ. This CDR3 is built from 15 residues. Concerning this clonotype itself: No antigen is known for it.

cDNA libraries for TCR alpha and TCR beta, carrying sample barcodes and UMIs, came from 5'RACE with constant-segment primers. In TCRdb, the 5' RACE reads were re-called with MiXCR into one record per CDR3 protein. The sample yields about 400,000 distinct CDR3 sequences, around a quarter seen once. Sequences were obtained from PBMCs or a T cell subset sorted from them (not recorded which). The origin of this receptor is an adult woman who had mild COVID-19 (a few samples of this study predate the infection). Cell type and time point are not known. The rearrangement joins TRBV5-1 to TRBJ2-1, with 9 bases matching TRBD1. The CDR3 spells CASSYRDRVGNEQFF. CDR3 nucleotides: TGCGCCAGCAGCTACCGGGACAGGGTAGGCAATGAGCAGTTCTTC.